The rows below give T cell receptor beta chains drawn from one sample of a study of radiotherapy plus CTLA-4 blockade in lung cancer. The repertoire was sequenced with immunoSEQ multiplex PCR; TCRdb's copy has only in-frame clones and lacks some. The data show some 70,000 clones, roughly 85% seen once. Specimen: peripheral blood, collected from a patient treated with radiotherapy plus ipilimumab. These receptors originate from a human donor with non-small cell lung cancer who had a complete response to radiotherapy plus ipilimumab. CDR3s include the opening cysteine and the closing phenylalanine or tryptophan. Each record gives: J gene, V gene, CDR3 protein.

TRBJ2-1 TRBV6-6 CASSPPLYNEQFF
TRBJ1-2 TRBV19 CASTRTGGSYGYTF
TRBJ1-6 TRBV27 CASSSGTGGFSLSPLHF
TRBJ2-7 TRBV18 CASSGDRGGNEQYF
TRBJ2-1 TRBV25-1 CASSELTLQGDEQFF
TRBJ2-2 TRBV9 CASSLGLGATGELFF
TRBJ2-5 TRBV20-1 CSAIGSETQYF
TRBJ2-3 TRBV7-9 CASSFIGAGLSTDTQYF
TRBJ2-1 TRBV19 CASTPIPNSYNEQFF
TRBJ1-4 TRBV5-4 CASSPGTGDEKLFF
TRBJ2-3 TRBV4-3 CASSPRTSGRRADTQYF
TRBJ1-1 TRBV18 CASSPTGILNTEAFF
TRBJ1-2 TRBV30 CAWSGIQGVGGYTF
TRBJ1-4 TRBV5-4 CASSLGGPTDGNEKLFF
TRBJ2-5 TRBV15 CATSRGGAEETQYF
TRBJ2-1 TRBV4-3 CASSQEFGSYTGGEQFF
TRBJ1-1 TRBV21-1 CARPDRANTEAFF
TRBJ1-2 TRBV5-1 CASSLITAGGDGYTF
TRBJ2-7 TRBV6-1 CASSSTGSFYEQYF
TRBJ1-5 TRBV7-8 CATTTGTLGPQHF
TRBJ2-1 TRBV6-6 CASSYVGDPLEQFF
TRBJ2-3 TRBV27 CASSSGRGTLDTQYF
TRBJ2-3 TRBV5-4 CASSLVGFGQGRTDTQYF
TRBJ1-5 TRBV11-2 CASSSPGTLNQPQHF
TRBJ2-3 TRBV18 CASSPRDPETQYF
TRBJ2-1 TRBV9 CASSPGSSGSSYNEQFF
TRBJ1-2 TRBV30 CAWRRSDRSYGYTF
TRBJ1-5 TRBV6-4 CASKTGCCNQPQHF
TRBJ2-2 TRBV5-1 CASSPNTGELFF
TRBJ2-5 TRBV29-1 CSTGETQYF
TRBJ1-5 TRBV7-9 CASSLSGSAYSNQPQHF
TRBJ1-1 TRBV5-4 CASSLKWTEKNTEAFF
TRBJ1-3 TRBV18 CASSPGTTLGNTIYF
TRBJ1-2 TRBV18 CASSPDSNYGYTF
TRBJ1-2 TRBV25-1 CASSDTYGYTF
TRBJ2-3 TRBV11-3 CASSLDQGTDTQYF
TRBJ1-3 TRBV27 CASSLVGGDGNTIYF
TRBJ1-3 TRBV9 CASSVVPGTGAGNTIYF
TRBJ1-1 TRBV7-9 CASSLDDPVPNTEAFF
TRBJ2-3 TRBV11-3 CASSLDKGLARPDTQYF
TRBJ2-7 TRBV7-2 CASSPRGTYHGQYF
TRBJ1-2 TRBV30 CAWSEYLGARGYTF
TRBJ2-7 TRBV30 CAWSEIINYEQYF
TRBJ1-5 TRBV18 CASSPTGGVNQPQHF